This is a list of T cell receptor beta chains from one sample in a study of Ad26.COV2.S vaccination and SARS-CoV-2 variants. The data were produced by immunoSEQ multiplex PCR, yet TCRdb's version contains in-frame clones alone and is incomplete. The table lists around 450,000 clones, 70% to 90% of them singletons. Material: peripheral blood, obtained in a trial of Ad26.COV2.S vaccine versus placebo. The source of these receptors is a person aged 18 to 65 who received the Ad26.COV2.S COVID-19 vaccine or a placebo. CDR3s include the opening cysteine and the closing phenylalanine or tryptophan. A D gene is named only where the DNA matches it firmly. Clone size is given for some rows only: seen once, a few or many times, or a class if the clone is expanded.

V gene	J gene	D gene	clone size	CDR3 DNA	CDR3 protein
TRBV10-3	TRBJ2-2	.	.	TGTGCCATCACAGAGAGACCCAGGGAGGACGGGGAGCTGTTTTTT	CAITERPREDGELFF
TRBV2	TRBJ2-7	.	.	TGTGCCAGCAGTGGGCAGGTGGTAGACGAGCAGTACTTC	CASSGQVVDEQYF
TRBV9	TRBJ1-4	.	.	TGTGCCAGCAGCGCCGGGGACGGAGCTGATGAAAAACTGTTTTTT	CASSAGDGADEKLFF
TRBV3-1/TRBV3-2	TRBJ2-7	TRBD1	once	TGTGCCAGCAGCCCAAAAGGACAGGGGGCTTACGAGCAGTACTTC	CASSPKGQGAYEQYF
TRBV27	TRBJ1-3	.	once	TGTGCCAGCAGGCTTCTGGCGGGAAACACCATATATTTT	CASRLLAGNTIYF
TRBV6-6	TRBJ1-2	TRBD1	.	TGTGCCAGCAGTTACTCCAGGGGGCATGGCTACACCTTC	CASSYSRGHGYTF
TRBV19	TRBJ1-5	.	few	TGTGCCAGTGCTGACAGAGGAGATCAGCCCCAGCATTTT	CASADRGDQPQHF
TRBV19	TRBJ2-6	.	once	TGTGCCAGCATAGGGTTCACTGGGGCCAACGTCCTGACTTTC	CASIGFTGANVLTF
TRBV5-5	TRBJ2-1	TRBD1	.	TGTGCCAGCAGAGCGACAGGGGATGGTGAGCAGTTCTTC	CASRATGDGEQFF
TRBV5-1	TRBJ2-3	TRBD2	once	TGCGCCAGCAGCTTTGGCCGGGGGGGTGTAGATACGCAGTATTTT	CASSFGRGGVDTQYF
TRBV5-4	TRBJ2-7	TRBD1	.	TGTGCCAGCAGCTTGAATCCCGGACAGGGGAGCTACGAGCAGTACTTC	CASSLNPGQGSYEQYF
TRBV28	TRBJ1-5	.	.	TGTGCCAGCAGTTCCGGTCTCGGGTTTCAGCCCCAGCATTTT	CASSSGLGFQPQHF
TRBV5-1	TRBJ2-3	TRBD2	once	TGCGCCAGCAGCCTGGGACTAGCGGGGGGGCAAGTTGAAGATACGCAGTATTTT	CASSLGLAGGQVEDTQYF
TRBV28	TRBJ1-1	.	.	TGTGCCAGCAGTTTCGGCATGAACACTGAAGCTTTCTTT	CASSFGMNTEAFF
TRBV19	TRBJ1-3	TRBD1	.	TGTGCCAGTAGGACGGACAGGACCGTCGCTGGAAACACCATATATTTT	CASRTDRTVAGNTIYF
TRBV4-1	TRBJ2-5	.	.	TGCGCCAGCAGCCAAGGGGTGGTTCAAGAGACCCAGTACTTC	CASSQGVVQETQYF
TRBV7-3	TRBJ2-5	.	once	TGTGCCAGCAGCACGCACGGGCAGGATCAAGAGACCCAGTACTTC	CASSTHGQDQETQYF
TRBV28	TRBJ2-7	.	once	TGTGCCAGCAGTGAATCCCAGGGGATCCACGAGCAGTACTTC	CASSESQGIHEQYF
TRBV3-1/TRBV3-2	TRBJ1-3	.	.	TGTGCCAGCAGCCGGCAGGACTCTGGAAACACCATATATTTT	CASSRQDSGNTIYF
TRBV4-3	TRBJ2-4	.	.	TGCGCCAGCAGCCAAGGAGGGATTACCCAAGACATTCAGTACTTC	CASSQGGITQDIQYF
TRBV20-1	TRBJ2-7	.	.	TGCAGCGCCTCTCGGGGCTACGAGCAGTACTTC	CSASRGYEQYF
TRBV29-1	TRBJ2-1	.	once	TGCAGCGTTTCCGCACGGGGGAATGAGCAGTTCTTC	CSVSARGNEQFF
TRBV28	TRBJ2-3	.	.	TGTGCCAGCAGTTTAACTAGCACAGATACGCAGTATTTT	CASSLTSTDTQYF
TRBV28	TRBJ1-2	.	.	TGTGCCAGCAGTCGCCGGGGAGTCGGTAACTATGGCTACACCTTC	CASSRRGVGNYGYTF
TRBV11-2	TRBJ1-4	.	.	TGTGCCAGCAGCTTACAGGCGACGGAAAAACTGTTTTTT	CASSLQATEKLFF
TRBV30	TRBJ1-4	.	.	TGTGCCTGGAGTGTACAGGGTGAAGAAAAACTGTTTTTT	CAWSVQGEEKLFF
TRBV4-2	TRBJ1-1	TRBD1	.	TGTGCCAGCAGCCAGGAGGGACAGGGGAGGACTGAAGCTTTCTTT	CASSQEGQGRTEAFF
TRBV15	TRBJ1-4	TRBD1	.	TGTGCCACCAGCAGGTTTCAGGGGGTTGGCGAAAAACTGTTTTTT	CATSRFQGVGEKLFF